This TCR beta chain derives from a study of OX40 agonist ivuxolimab in advanced cancers. Study context: Dose-escalation patients were diagnosed with hepatocellular carcinoma, melanoma, renal cell cancer or head and neck cancer.

CDR1 and CDR2 from the germline V gene are SEHNR and FQNEAQ (reference sequence). V was clipped by 1 base and J by 8 bases; unmatched bases: 10. The length of the CDR3 is 16 residues. Here immunoSEQ multiplex PCR was the method, and the copy in TCRdb shows in-frame clones only, minus some. Among about 40,000 clones listed, about 90% were seen once. The chain has TRBV7-9 and TRBJ2-1, with 8 bases lining up with TRBD2. The clonotype originates from an adult with an advanced solid tumor such as melanoma, head and neck, liver or kidney cancer. Here the sequenced sample was CD4+ or CD8+ T cells sorted from blood, taken in a trial of the OX40 agonist ivuxolimab. The CDR3 coding sequence is TGTGCCAGCAGCTTAGGCAAGCGGGGGATAGGTGATGAGCAGTTCTTC. It encodes CASSLGKRGIGDEQFF.